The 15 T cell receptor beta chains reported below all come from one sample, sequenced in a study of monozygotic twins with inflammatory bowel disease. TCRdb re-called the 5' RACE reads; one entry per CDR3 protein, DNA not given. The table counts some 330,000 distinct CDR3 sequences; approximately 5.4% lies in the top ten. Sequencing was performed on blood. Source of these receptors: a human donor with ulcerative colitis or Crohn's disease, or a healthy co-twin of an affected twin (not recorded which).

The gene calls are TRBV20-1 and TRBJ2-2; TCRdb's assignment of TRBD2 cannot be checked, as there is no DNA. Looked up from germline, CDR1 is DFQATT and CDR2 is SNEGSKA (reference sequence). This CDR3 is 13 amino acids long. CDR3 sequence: CSASLAGAGELFF.

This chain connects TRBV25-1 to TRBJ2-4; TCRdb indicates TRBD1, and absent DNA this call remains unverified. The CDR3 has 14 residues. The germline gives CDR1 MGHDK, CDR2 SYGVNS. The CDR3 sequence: CASSDKAGTHIQYF.

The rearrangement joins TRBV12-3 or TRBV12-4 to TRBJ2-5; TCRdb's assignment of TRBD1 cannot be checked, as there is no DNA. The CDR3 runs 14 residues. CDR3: CATGGHGGFETQYF.

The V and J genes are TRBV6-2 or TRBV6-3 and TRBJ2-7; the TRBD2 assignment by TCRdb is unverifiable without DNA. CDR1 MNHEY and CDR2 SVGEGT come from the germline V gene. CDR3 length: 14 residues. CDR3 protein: CASSGSTAPYEQYF.

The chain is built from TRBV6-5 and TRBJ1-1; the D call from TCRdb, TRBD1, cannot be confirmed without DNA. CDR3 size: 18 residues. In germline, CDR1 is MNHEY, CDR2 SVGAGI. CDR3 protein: CASSYQKGARFVNTEAFF.

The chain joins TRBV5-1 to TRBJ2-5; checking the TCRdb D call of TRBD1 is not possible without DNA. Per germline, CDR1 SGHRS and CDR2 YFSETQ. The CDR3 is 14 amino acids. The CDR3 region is CASSQPGPLGTQYF.

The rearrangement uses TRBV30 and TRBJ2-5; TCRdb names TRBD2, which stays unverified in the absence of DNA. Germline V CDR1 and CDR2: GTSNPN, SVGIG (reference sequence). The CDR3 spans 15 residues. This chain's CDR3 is CAWSPGTSGSLAQYF.

The CDR3 region is CASSLGQGTSNQPQHF. The chain combines TRBV7-6 with TRBJ1-5. The CDR3 sequence is 16 residues long. CDR1 SGHVS and CDR2 FNYEAQ come from the germline V gene.

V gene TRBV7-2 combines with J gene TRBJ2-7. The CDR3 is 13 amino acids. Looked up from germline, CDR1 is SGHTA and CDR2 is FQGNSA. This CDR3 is CASSGNRPYEQYF.

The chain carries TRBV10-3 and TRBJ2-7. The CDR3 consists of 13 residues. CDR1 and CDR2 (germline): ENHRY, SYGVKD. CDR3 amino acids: CAISELGNYEQYF.

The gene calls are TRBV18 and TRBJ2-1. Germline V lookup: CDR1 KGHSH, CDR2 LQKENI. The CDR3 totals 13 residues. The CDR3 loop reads CASSPLDNNEQFF.

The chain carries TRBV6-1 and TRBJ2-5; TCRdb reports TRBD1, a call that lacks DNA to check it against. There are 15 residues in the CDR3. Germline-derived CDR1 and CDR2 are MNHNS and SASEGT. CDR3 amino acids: CASSIEGVLEETQYF.

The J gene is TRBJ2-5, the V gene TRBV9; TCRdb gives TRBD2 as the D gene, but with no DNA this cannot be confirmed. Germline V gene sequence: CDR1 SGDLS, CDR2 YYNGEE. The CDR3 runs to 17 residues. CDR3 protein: CASSGTSGGGKQETQYF.

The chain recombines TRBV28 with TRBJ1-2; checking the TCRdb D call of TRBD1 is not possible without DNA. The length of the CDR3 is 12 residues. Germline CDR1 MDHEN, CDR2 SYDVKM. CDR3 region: CASMGRGYGYTF.

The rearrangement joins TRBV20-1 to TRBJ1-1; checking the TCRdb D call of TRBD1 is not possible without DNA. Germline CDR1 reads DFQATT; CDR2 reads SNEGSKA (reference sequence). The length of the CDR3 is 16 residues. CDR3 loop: CSAIQTIGVQGTEAFF.